This T cell receptor (beta chain) stems from a study of Ad26.COV2.S vaccination and SARS-CoV-2 variants. Points from the study as a whole: Individuals receiving vaccine had higher spike-specific TCR breadth than placebo recipients did.

The V gene end was trimmed by 6 bases and the J gene end by 10 bases; junction bases not matched to a gene: 9. The CDR3 extends over 14 amino acids. Germline V gene sequence: CDR1 WNHNN, CDR2 SYGVQD (reference sequence). Profiled with immunoSEQ multiplex PCR; TCRdb holds only in-frame clones, not every one. The table records about 180,000 clones, around 85% of them present only once. With regard to this clone: Its antigen is as yet unknown.

The V gene is TRBV10-1, the J gene TRBJ1-6, with 7 bases that match TRBD1. The sample was peripheral blood, taken after recovery from COVID-19. The clonotype originates from a human donor who had recovered from COVID-19. CDR3 amino acids: CASRREGAGSPLHF. CDR3 in DNA: TGCGCCAGCAGGCGGGAGGGGGCGGGATCACCCCTCCACTTT.